Listed below are T cell receptor beta chains from one sample, sequenced in a study of regulatory T cells in long-lasting Graves disease. TCRdb used MiXCR to reprocess the multiplex PCR reads, holding one entry per CDR3 protein. Counted here are hundreds of thousands of distinct CDR3 sequences, roughly 15% occurring once; the ten biggest clones make up around 18%. This sample was shared with a second study, whose subject was T cells in Graves' hyperthyroidism and ophthalmopathy.

The sequencing used peripheral blood mononuclear cells (PBMCs), collected at new diagnosis, from a patient treated with antithyroid drugs. All receptors come from a woman aged 30 to 39 with Graves disease. Each CDR3 is given with its conserved first and last residue. Each record gives: V gene, D gene, J gene, clone size, CDR3 DNA, CDR3 protein. D genes are given only for firm matches. Part of the rows lack a size; the others show once, few, many or a class for expanded clones.

TRBV20-1,-,TRBJ2-5,-,TGCAGTGCTAGTCCCGTCGGGACACCCTGGGGGACCCAGTACTTC,CSASPVGTPWGTQYF
TRBV28,TRBD1,TRBJ1-2,many,TGTGCCAGCAGTCCAGGGGGGTTTGGCTACACCTTC,CASSPGGFGYTF
TRBV7-8,-,TRBJ2-3,many,TGTGCCAGCACCCCTAGGGGTGTTGGACAGATCCCAGATACGCAGTATTTT,CASTPRGVGQIPDTQYF
TRBV6-1,-,TRBJ2-7,few,TGTGCCAGCAATAAGTACGAGCAGTACTTC,CASNKYEQYF
TRBV28,TRBD2,TRBJ2-7,many,TGTGCCAGCAGTTTAGGCGGGAGGGCCAAACTCGAGCAGTACTTC,CASSLGGRAKLEQYF
TRBV28,TRBD1,TRBJ1-2,many,TGTGCCAGCAGCTTGGGACAGAACTATGGCTACACCTTC,CASSLGQNYGYTF
TRBV7-3,-,TRBJ1-6,many,TGTGCCAGCAGCTTGGGGATGGGGACCGGCAATTCACCCCTCCACTTT,CASSLGMGTGNSPLHF
TRBV6-1,-,TRBJ1-2,many,TGTGCCAGCAGTGAAGGGGCTTTAGGGGGTACCTATGGCTACACCTTC,CASSEGALGGTYGYTF
TRBV20-1,-,TRBJ2-1,-,TGCAGTGCTAGAGGGGCCGGGGGAAACTCCTACAATGAGCAGTTCTTC,CSARGAGGNSYNEQFF
TRBV2,-,TRBJ2-5,-,TGTGCCAGCAGCCAAGACCCGGGACTGCCCTTCCCAGAGACCCAGTACTTC,CASSQDPGLPFPETQYF
TRBV5-1,-,TRBJ2-2,many,TGTGCCAGCAGCTTGAGGGCAGCGAACACCGGGGAGCTGTTTTTT,CASSLRAANTGELFF
TRBV28,TRBD2,TRBJ2-3,-,TGTGCCAGCAGTCCCCCCGGGACTACCCCGCAGTATTTT,CASSPPGTTPQYF
TRBV5-1,-,TRBJ1-1,many,TGCGCCAGCAGCTTGTCGGCCAGCATGAACACTGAAGCTTTCTTT,CASSLSASMNTEAFF
TRBV20-1,TRBD2,TRBJ2-7,-,TGCAGTGCCGCTAGCGGGAGGGCCGACGAGGTCGAGCAGTACTTC,CSAASGRADEVEQYF